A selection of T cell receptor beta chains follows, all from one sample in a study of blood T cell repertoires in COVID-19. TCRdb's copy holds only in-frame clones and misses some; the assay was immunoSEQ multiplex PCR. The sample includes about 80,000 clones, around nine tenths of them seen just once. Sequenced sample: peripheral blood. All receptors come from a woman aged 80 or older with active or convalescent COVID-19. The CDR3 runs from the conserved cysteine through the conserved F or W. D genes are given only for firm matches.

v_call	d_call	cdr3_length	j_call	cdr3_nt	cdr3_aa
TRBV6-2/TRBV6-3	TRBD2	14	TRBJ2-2	TGTGCCAGCAGCGGCCGACTAGCGGCCGGGGAGCTGTTTTTT	CASSGRLAAGELFF
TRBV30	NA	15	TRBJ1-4	TGTGCCTGGAGTGTACGGGGGACAACTAATGAAAAACTGTTTTTT	CAWSVRGTTNEKLFF
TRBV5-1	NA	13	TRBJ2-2	TGCGCCAGCAGCCCGGGAAACACCGGGGAGCTGTTTTTT	CASSPGNTGELFF
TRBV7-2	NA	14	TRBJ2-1	TGTGCCAGCAGCTTACTACGGGGAGTCAATGAGCAGTTCTTC	CASSLLRGVNEQFF
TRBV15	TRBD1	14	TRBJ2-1	TGTGCCACCAGCAGACAGGGGGCTCGAAATGAGCAGTTCTTC	CATSRQGARNEQFF
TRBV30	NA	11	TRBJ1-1	TGTGCCTGGGCGGGGCGCACTGAAGCTTTCTTT	CAWAGRTEAFF
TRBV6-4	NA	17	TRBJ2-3	TGTGCCAGCATGGCGTTCAAGGCACTATCCAAAGCGGATACGCAGTATTTT	CASMAFKALSKADTQYF
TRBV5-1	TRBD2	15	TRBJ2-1	TGCGCCAGCAGCTTGGCTCTAGCGGGGTACAATGAGCAGTTCTTC	CASSLALAGYNEQFF
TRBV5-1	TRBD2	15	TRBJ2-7	TGCGCCAGCAGCCTTAGCGGGGGAGTCTACTACGAGCAGTACTTC	CASSLSGGVYYEQYF
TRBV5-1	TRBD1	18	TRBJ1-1	TGCGCCAGCAGCTTGGAGGCAGGGGGCGCCCGGAAGTTCACTGAAGCTTTCTTT	CASSLEAGGARKFTEAFF
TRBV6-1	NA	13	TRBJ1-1	TGTGCCAGCAGTGATAGGGGGTACACTGAAGCTTTCTTT	CASSDRGYTEAFF